The T cell receptor beta chain described here comes from a study of OX40 agonist ivuxolimab in advanced cancers. Study details: Intravenous ivuxolimab at 0.01 to 10 mg/kg was given to patients every 2 weeks. Three dose-escalation patients had partial responses: one with hepatocellular carcinoma and two with cutaneous melanoma.

People who had autoimmune disease history or systemic immunosuppression were excluded. Remarks on this clone: No antigen is known for it.

Study observations and caveats: Relatively little clonal expansion, among the lowest observed, appeared in partial responders at 0.1-3.0 mg/kg.

Measured with immunoSEQ multiplex PCR; TCRdb has only the in-frame clones, and not every one. The sample includes tens of thousands of clones, just under 90% of them seen just once. The CDR3 length is 18 residues. V lost 0 bases, J lost 1 base, and 9 bases stayed unmatched. Germline values: CDR1 SGHRS, CDR2 YFSETQ. V usage is TRBV5-1 and J usage is TRBJ1-1, with 10 bases that match TRBD1. This clonotype originated in an adult with an advanced solid tumor such as melanoma, head and neck, liver or kidney cancer. Sequenced material: CD4+ or CD8+ T cells sorted from blood, taken in a trial of the OX40 agonist ivuxolimab. CDR3 sequence: CASSLARQGARGNTEAFF. CDR3 DNA sequence: TGCGCCAGCAGCTTGGCCCGACAGGGGGCGCGGGGGAACACTGAAGCTTTCTTT.